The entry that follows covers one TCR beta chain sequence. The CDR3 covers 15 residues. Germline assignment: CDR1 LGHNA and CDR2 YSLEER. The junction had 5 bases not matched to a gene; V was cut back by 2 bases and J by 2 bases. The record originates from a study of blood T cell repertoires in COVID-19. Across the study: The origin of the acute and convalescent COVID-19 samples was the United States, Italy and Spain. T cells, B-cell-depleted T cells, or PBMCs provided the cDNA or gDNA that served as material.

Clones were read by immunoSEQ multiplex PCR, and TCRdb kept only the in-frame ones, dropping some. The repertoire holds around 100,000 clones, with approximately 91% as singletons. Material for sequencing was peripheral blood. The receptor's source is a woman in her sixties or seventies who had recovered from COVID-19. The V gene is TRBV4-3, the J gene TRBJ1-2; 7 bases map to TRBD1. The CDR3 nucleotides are TGCGCCAGCAGCCAACTATACAGGGGCAACTATGGCTACACCTTC. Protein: CASSQLYRGNYGYTF.